Below are 6 T cell receptor beta chains sequenced from a single sample in a study of T cells after yellow fever vaccination. Each CDR3 protein is one row after TCRdb ran MiXCR on the 5' RACE reads. Of some 550,000 distinct CDR3 sequences listed, 19% are singletons. The sequences come from PBMCs, collected 15 days after the yellow fever booster vaccination. The source is a young man who received the YFV17D yellow fever vaccine.

There are a few counts of this clonotype. V usage is TRBV5-1 and J usage is TRBJ2-5; a weak D match, TRBD1 (6 bases). Looked up from germline, CDR1 is SGHRS and CDR2 is YFSETQ. This CDR3 is built from 16 residues. Trimming took 4 bases from V and 2 from J, leaving 18 bases between them. CDR3 amino acids: CASSSGSRTAQETQYF. The CDR3, as DNA: TGCGCCAGCAGCAGTGGTTCCCGGACAGCTCAAGAGACCCAGTACTTC.

This clonotype has more than one count but fewer than ten. The rearrangement uses TRBV7-2 and TRBJ2-5; D perhaps matches TRBD2 (6 bases). The CDR3 sequence is 14 residues long. V lost 3 bases to trimming and J lost 9 bases, with 17 bases between them. From germline, CDR1 is SGHTA and CDR2 FQGNSA. CDR3 in amino acids: CASSLGTQGLAQYF. CDR3 DNA sequence: TGTGCCAGCAGCTTGGGGACTCAGGGTTTGGCCCAGTACTTC.

The chain has TRBV12-3 or TRBV12-4 and TRBJ1-5, with D unresolved. Trimming left V 6 bases short and J 2 bases short, with 11 bases between. This CDR3 has 14 amino acids. As DNA, the CDR3 is TGTGCCAGCAGCCACGGACGGGGCAATCAGCCCCAGCATTTT. Protein product: CASSHGRGNQPQHF.

This clonotype has more than one count but fewer than ten. The chain employs TRBV20-1 and TRBJ2-7; TRBD1 aligns across 8 bases. The CDR3 is 14 residues long. V lost 6 bases, J lost 2 bases, and 9 bases stayed unmatched. The germline CDR1 and CDR2 sequences are DFQATT and SNEGSKA (reference sequence). The CDR3 nucleotides are TGCAGTGCCCTTGGACAGGGTTCCACCTACGAGCAGTACTTC. Amino acids: CSALGQGSTYEQYF.

J is TRBJ2-1 and V is TRBV20-1; 10 positions agree with TRBD2. This CDR3 comprises 15 residues. Germline values: CDR1 DFQATT, CDR2 SNEGSKA (reference sequence). V gave up 3 bases and J gave up 4 bases; unmatched junction bases: 6. CDR3 nucleotide sequence: TGCAGTGCTAGCCCCGGGACTAGCGCGTACAATGAGCAGTTCTTC. Translating gives CSASPGTSAYNEQFF.

The genes are TRBV7-9 and TRBJ2-3, with 13 bases lining up with TRBD2. This CDR3 has 16 residues. The germline gives CDR1 SEHNR, CDR2 FQNEAQ (reference sequence). V trimming: 5 bases; J trimming: 4 bases; junction bases outside the gene matches: 6. CDR3 bases: TGTGCCAGCAGCCTAAAGACTAGCGGGAGGCCAGATACGCAGTATTTT. This sequence encodes CASSLKTSGRPDTQYF.